Listed below are T cell receptor beta chains from one sample, sequenced in a study of blood T cell repertoires in COVID-19. The data were produced by immunoSEQ multiplex PCR, yet TCRdb's version contains in-frame clones alone and is incomplete. Of about 130,000 clones listed, over 75% are singletons. The specimen was peripheral blood. The receptors stem from a woman of 80 years or more with acute or convalescent COVID-19. The CDR3 runs from the conserved cysteine through the conserved F or W. D genes are given only for firm matches. Size values are once, few and many counts, or a class for expanded clones, and some rows have none.

>TRBV19|TRBD1|-|TRBJ2-6
CASSPYRGAGANVLTF
TGTGCCAGTAGTCCCTACAGGGGAGCCGGGGCCAACGTCCTGACTTTC
>TRBV5-1|-|-|TRBJ2-1
CASSLGVVNEQFF
TGCGCCAGCAGCTTGGGTGTAGTGAATGAGCAGTTCTTC
>TRBV27|TRBD1|once|TRBJ1-1
CASSWDRGLSEAFF
TGTGCCAGCAGTTGGGACAGGGGCCTATCCGAAGCTTTCTTT
>TRBV11-3|-|-|TRBJ1-6
CASSLDQVSPLHF
TGTGCCAGCAGCTTAGATCAGGTTTCACCCCTCCACTTT
>TRBV7-7|TRBD1|-|TRBJ2-2
CASSPRTGNTGELFF
TGTGCCAGCAGCCCGAGGACAGGGAACACCGGGGAGCTGTTTTTT
>TRBV5-1|-|-|TRBJ2-2
CASTPGWGSFGELFF
TGCGCCAGCACCCCGGGATGGGGAAGTTTCGGGGAGCTGTTTTTT
>TRBV2|TRBD2|-|TRBJ2-7
CASNSGGYEQYF
TGTGCCAGCAATTCGGGGGGCTACGAGCAGTACTTC
>TRBV3-1/TRBV3-2|-|-|TRBJ1-2
CASSQEGFGGRGGYTF
TGTGCCAGCAGCCAAGAAGGTTTTGGGGGCAGGGGTGGCTACACCTTC
>TRBV5-1|TRBD1|-|TRBJ2-6
CASSLDWTGLSGANVLTF
TGCGCCAGCAGCTTGGATTGGACAGGTCTCTCTGGGGCCAACGTCCTGACTTTC
>TRBV18|-|-|TRBJ2-3
CASSPSSRRTDTQYF
TGTGCCAGCTCACCTTCTAGCCGCCGCACAGATACGCAGTATTTT
>TRBV19|TRBD1|-|TRBJ1-5
CASATFRDRGHSNQPQHF
TGTGCCAGTGCAACGTTTCGGGACAGGGGCCATAGCAATCAGCCCCAGCATTTT
>TRBV28|TRBD2|-|TRBJ2-1
CASLSDVAGESNEQFF
TGTGCCAGCTTATCGGATGTGGCGGGAGAGTCTAATGAGCAGTTCTTC
>TRBV14|-|-|TRBJ2-7
CASSPLGTGVYEQYF
TGTGCCAGCAGCCCCCTGGGCACGGGAGTGTACGAGCAGTACTTC
>TRBV9|-|-|TRBJ1-3
CASSGGSSGNTIYF
TGTGCCAGCAGCGGCGGAAGCTCTGGAAACACCATATATTTT
>TRBV19|-|few|TRBJ2-7
CASSITGGTAEQYF
TGTGCCAGTAGTATCACGGGGGGGACAGCCGAGCAGTACTTC
>TRBV11-1|TRBD2|-|TRBJ2-7
CASSFRRLAGVNEQYF
TGTGCCAGCAGCTTCCGACGACTAGCGGGAGTAAACGAGCAGTACTTC
>TRBV6-2/TRBV6-3|TRBD1|-|TRBJ1-5
CASSYDRVVHQPQHF
TGTGCCAGCAGTTACGACAGGGTGGTTCATCAGCCCCAGCATTTT
>TRBV29-1|TRBD1|-|TRBJ1-2
CSVEDRDRGHGYTF
TGCAGCGTTGAAGATCGAGACAGGGGACATGGCTACACCTTC
>TRBV7-3|-|few|TRBJ2-1
CASSLHWAGPNEQFF
TGTGCCAGCAGCCTTCATTGGGCGGGACCCAATGAGCAGTTCTTC
>TRBV2|TRBD1|-|TRBJ1-5
CASSGDRVGLPQHF
TGTGCCAGCAGTGGTGACAGGGTAGGGCTGCCCCAGCATTTT
>TRBV5-1|TRBD2|-|TRBJ2-2
CASSARTSGQHRELFF
TGCGCCAGCAGCGCCCGGACTAGCGGCCAACACCGGGAGCTGTTTTTT
>TRBV9|TRBD1|-|TRBJ1-2
CASSVGQGANYGYTF
TGTGCCAGCAGCGTAGGACAGGGGGCAAACTATGGCTACACCTTC
>TRBV3-1/TRBV3-2|-|-|TRBJ1-2
CASSPGGVGFYGYTF
TGTGCCAGCAGCCCGGGAGGGGTGGGATTCTATGGCTACACCTTC
>TRBV5-1|TRBD2|-|TRBJ2-5
CASRSSGGYQETQYF
TGCGCCAGCAGAAGTAGCGGGGGGTACCAAGAGACCCAGTACTTC
>TRBV6-5|TRBD2|-|TRBJ2-1
CASTGLAGKGQFF
TGTGCCAGCACCGGACTAGCGGGGAAGGGGCAGTTCTTC
>TRBV7-9|-|-|TRBJ2-3
CASRKLTDTQYF
TGTGCCAGCAGAAAGCTGACAGATACGCAGTATTTT
>TRBV19|TRBD2|-|TRBJ2-3
CASGTSGGSTDTQYF
TGTGCCAGTGGGACTAGCGGGGGTAGCACAGATACGCAGTATTTT
>TRBV7-6|TRBD2|-|TRBJ2-1
CASSLGGEQFF
TGTGCCAGCAGCTTGGGGGGGGAGCAGTTCTTC
>TRBV5-8|-|-|TRBJ2-4
CASSPTGHKNIQYF
TGTGCCAGCAGCCCGACAGGACACAAAAACATTCAGTACTTC
>TRBV12-3/TRBV12-4|-|-|TRBJ2-7
CASSSRASYEQYF
TGTGCCAGCAGTTCCCGAGCCTCCTACGAGCAGTACTTC
>TRBV10-3|TRBD1|-|TRBJ2-2
CAMRQGAGGELFF
TGTGCCATGCGACAGGGGGCTGGCGGGGAGCTGTTTTTT
>TRBV7-8|-|once|TRBJ2-5
CASSEGGETQYF
TGTGCCAGCAGCGAGGGGGGGGAGACCCAGTACTTC
>TRBV7-9|-|-|TRBJ1-6
CASSLQASSYNSPLHF
TGTGCCAGCAGCTTACAGGCGAGCTCCTATAATTCACCCCTCCACTTT
>TRBV5-1|TRBD1|-|TRBJ2-1
CASLDRGRGSEQFF
TGCGCCAGCCTTGACAGGGGGCGAGGTAGTGAGCAGTTCTTC
>TRBV2|TRBD2|-|TRBJ2-1
CASSGPSGRSHYNEQFF
TGTGCCAGCAGTGGGCCTAGCGGGAGGTCTCACTACAATGAGCAGTTCTTC
>TRBV4-2|TRBD2|-|TRBJ2-1
CASSQEAGPYNEQFF
TGTGCCAGCAGCCAAGAAGCGGGGCCCTACAATGAGCAGTTCTTC
>TRBV19|TRBD2|-|TRBJ2-5
CASSPIAGPQETQYF
TGTGCCAGTAGTCCGATAGCGGGCCCGCAAGAGACCCAGTACTTC